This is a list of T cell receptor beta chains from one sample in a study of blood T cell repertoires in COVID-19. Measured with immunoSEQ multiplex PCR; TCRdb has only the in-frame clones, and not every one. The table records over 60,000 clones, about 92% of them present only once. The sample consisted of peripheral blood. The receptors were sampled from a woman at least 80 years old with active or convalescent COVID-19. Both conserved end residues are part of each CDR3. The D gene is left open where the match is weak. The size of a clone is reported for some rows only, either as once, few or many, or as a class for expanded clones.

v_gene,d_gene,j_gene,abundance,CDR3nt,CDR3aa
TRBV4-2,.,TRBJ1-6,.,TGTGCCAGCAGCCAAGATCCCGACATCTATAATTCACCCCTCCACTTT,CASSQDPDIYNSPLHF
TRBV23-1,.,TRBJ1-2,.,TGCGCCAGCAGTCACTTCTCGAGGAACTATGGCTACACCTTC,CASSHFSRNYGYTF
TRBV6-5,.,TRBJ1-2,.,TGTGCCAGCAGTTACAAGGGGTTCGGCTATGGCTACACCTTC,CASSYKGFGYGYTF
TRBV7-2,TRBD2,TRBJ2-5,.,TGTGCCAGCAGCTTAGGCAGTAGCGGGGGGGGCGGGACCCAGTACTTC,CASSLGSSGGGGTQYF
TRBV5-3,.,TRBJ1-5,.,TGTGCCAGACCCCGGGGGCAGCCCCAGCATTTT,CARPRGQPQHF
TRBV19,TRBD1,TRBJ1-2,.,TGTGCCAGTAGTGGGGCCCTGGACAGGGGGTATGGCTACACCTTC,CASSGALDRGYGYTF
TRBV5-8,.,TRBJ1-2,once,TGTGCCCCCACCTGGGGGGGCGACTATGGCTACACCTTC,CAPTWGGDYGYTF
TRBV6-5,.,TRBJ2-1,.,TGTGCCAGCTCACGGACAGATAACAATGAGCAGTTCTTC,CASSRTDNNEQFF
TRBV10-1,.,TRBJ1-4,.,TGCGCCAGCAGTAGCCAGGCAACTAATGAAAAACTGTTTTTT,CASSSQATNEKLFF
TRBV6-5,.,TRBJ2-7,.,TGTGCCAGCAGCGGGACACCTGCCACTATGGGCGAGCAGTACTTC,CASSGTPATMGEQYF
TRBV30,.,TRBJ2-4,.,TGTGCCTGGAGGTCGGACAGACTAGCCAAAAACATTCAGTACTTC,CAWRSDRLAKNIQYF
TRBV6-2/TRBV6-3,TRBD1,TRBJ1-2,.,TGTGCCAGCAGTTACGTCCCGGGGACAGACTATGGCTACACCTTC,CASSYVPGTDYGYTF
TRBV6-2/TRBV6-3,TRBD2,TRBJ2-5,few,TGTGCCAGCAGTTGGGGGGGGAAAGAGACCCAGTACTTC,CASSWGGKETQYF
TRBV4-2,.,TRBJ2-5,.,TGTGCCAGCAGCCAAGATAGGATGGCGTCGGAGGAGACCCAGTACTTC,CASSQDRMASEETQYF
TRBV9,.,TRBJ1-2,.,TGTGCCAGCAGCGTACGAACAGGGACTGGCTACACCTTC,CASSVRTGTGYTF
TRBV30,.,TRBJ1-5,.,TGTGCCTGGAGTGTACGGGGGTTTAGCAATCAGCCCCAGCATTTT,CAWSVRGFSNQPQHF
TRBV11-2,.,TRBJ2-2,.,TGTGCCAGCAGCTTAGACCCAAAGGGGCCGTTGACCGGGGAGCTGTTTTTT,CASSLDPKGPLTGELFF
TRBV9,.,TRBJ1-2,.,TGTGCCAGCAGCGTAGGGCTAAGCACCCCGCGGATATATGGCTACACCTTC,CASSVGLSTPRIYGYTF
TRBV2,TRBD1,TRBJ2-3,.,TGTGCCAGCAGTCGGACAGGGGCCTTCACAGATACGCAGTATTTT,CASSRTGAFTDTQYF
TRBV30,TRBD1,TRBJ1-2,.,TGTGCCTGGGGACAGGGTTCCGGCTACACCTTC,CAWGQGSGYTF
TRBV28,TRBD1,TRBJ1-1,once,TGTGCCAGCAGTTCCCCTATAAGGACAGGGGGTATCAGGGCTCGGGACACTGAAGCTTTCTTT,CASSSPIRTGGIRARDTEAFF
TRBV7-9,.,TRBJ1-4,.,TGTGCCAGCAGCTTCGGGACTCTTAAAACTAATGAAAAACTGTTTTTT,CASSFGTLKTNEKLFF
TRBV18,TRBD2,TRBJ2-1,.,TGTGCCAGCTCACCCTCGGGGGGCAATGAGCAGTTCTTC,CASSPSGGNEQFF
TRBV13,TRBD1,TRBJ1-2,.,TGTGCCAGCAGGCCGACAGGGTCCTATGGCTACACCTTC,CASRPTGSYGYTF
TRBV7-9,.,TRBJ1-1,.,TGTGCCAGCAGTCCCACGGGGTCCACTGAAGCTTTCTTT,CASSPTGSTEAFF
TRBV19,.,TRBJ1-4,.,TGTGCCAGTAGTATCTCTGCAACTAATGAAAAACTGTTTTTT,CASSISATNEKLFF
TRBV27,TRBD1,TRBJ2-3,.,TGTGCCAGCAGTTTACAGGGACAGCGCACAGATACGCAGTATTTT,CASSLQGQRTDTQYF
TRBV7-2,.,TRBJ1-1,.,TGTGCCAGCAGCTTAGAGCGACAGGAGGACACTGAAGCTTTCTTT,CASSLERQEDTEAFF
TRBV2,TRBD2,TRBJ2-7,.,TGTGCCAGGTCTGGTGGGGGGGTCTACGAGCAGTACTTC,CARSGGGVYEQYF
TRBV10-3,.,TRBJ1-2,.,TGTGCCATCAGTGGCAACGACAGCGGCTACACCTTC,CAISGNDSGYTF
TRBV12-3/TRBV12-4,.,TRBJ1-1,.,TGTGCCAGCAGGCTACTCACTGAAGCTTTCTTT,CASRLLTEAFF
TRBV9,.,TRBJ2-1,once,TGTGCCAGCAGCGACGGGACCAGGGGTGAGCAGTTCTTC,CASSDGTRGEQFF
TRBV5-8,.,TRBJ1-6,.,TGTGCCAGCAGCTTGTCACGGGATAATTCACCCCTCCACTTT,CASSLSRDNSPLHF
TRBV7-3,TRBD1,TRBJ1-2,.,TGTGCCAGCAGCTCACCGGGACAGAGCAGCTATGGCTACACCTTC,CASSSPGQSSYGYTF
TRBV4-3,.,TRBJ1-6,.,TGCGCCAGCAGCCAAGGTCTCTCCTATAATTCACCCCTCCACTTT,CASSQGLSYNSPLHF
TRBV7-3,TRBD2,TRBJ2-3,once,TGTGCCAGCAGCTTAAAGCCCTCGGGGGCTAGCGGGGTGGATACGCAGTATTTT,CASSLKPSGASGVDTQYF
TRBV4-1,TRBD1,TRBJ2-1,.,TGCGCCAGCAGCCAAGATCGGGGGACAGGGGGAAATGAGCAGTTCTTC,CASSQDRGTGGNEQFF
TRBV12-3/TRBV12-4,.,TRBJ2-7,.,TGTGCCAGCAGTTTAACAGCCCCCTACGAGCAGTACTTC,CASSLTAPYEQYF
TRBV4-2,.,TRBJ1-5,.,TGTGCCAGCAGCCAAGAGGGGGCCATTAGCAATCAGCCCCAGCATTTT,CASSQEGAISNQPQHF
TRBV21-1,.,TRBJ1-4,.,TGTGCCAGCAGCAAAAAAGCGAATCCCCCTAATGAAAAACTGTTTTTT,CASSKKANPPNEKLFF
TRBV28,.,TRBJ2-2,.,TGTGCCAGCAGTTTAGGGCCGAACGCGAACACCGGGGAGCTGTTTTTT,CASSLGPNANTGELFF
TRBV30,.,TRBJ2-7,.,TGTGCCTGGAGTGTGATAGGAACAGGCCCCTACGAGCAGTACTTC,CAWSVIGTGPYEQYF
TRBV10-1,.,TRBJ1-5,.,TGCGCCAGCAGCCTCAGGGCGGGCAATCAGCCCCAGCATTTT,CASSLRAGNQPQHF
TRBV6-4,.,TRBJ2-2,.,TGTGCCAGCAAGCAGGTTGCGAACACCGGGGAGCTGTTTTTT,CASKQVANTGELFF
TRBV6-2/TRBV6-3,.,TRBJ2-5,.,TGTGCCAGCAGCCAAAGGAGGGAGACCCAGTACTTC,CASSQRRETQYF
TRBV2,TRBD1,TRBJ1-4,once,TGTGCCAGCGCCCGACAGGGGGCGAATGAAAAACTGTTTTTT,CASARQGANEKLFF
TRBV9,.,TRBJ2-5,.,TGTGCCAGCAGCGTTAGGTCGAGGGAGACCCAGTACTTC,CASSVRSRETQYF
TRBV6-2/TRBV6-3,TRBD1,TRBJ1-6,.,TGTGCCAGCAGCCCTACAGGGGGAAATTCACCCCTCCACTTT,CASSPTGGNSPLHF
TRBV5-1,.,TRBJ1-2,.,TGCGCCAGCAGCTTGGCTCGGGACACGAGTTCCGAAGCTAACTATGGCTACACCTTC,CASSLARDTSSEANYGYTF
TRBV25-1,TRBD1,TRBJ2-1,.,TGTGCCAGCAGTGGGGTGAGAGGGGGCGGACACAATGAGCAGTTCTTC,CASSGVRGGGHNEQFF
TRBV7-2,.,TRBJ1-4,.,TGTGCCAGCAGCTTAAGGCGTGCAGGTGAAAAACTGTTTTTT,CASSLRRAGEKLFF
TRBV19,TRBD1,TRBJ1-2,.,TGTGCCAGTAGTATCATCTCGACAGGGAGCTATGGCTACACCTTC,CASSIISTGSYGYTF
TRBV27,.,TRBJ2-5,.,TGTGCCAGCAGTCTTGGACACACACAAGAGACCCAGTACTTC,CASSLGHTQETQYF
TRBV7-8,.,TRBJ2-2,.,TGTGCCAGCAGCGTCGCGAACACCGGGGAGCTGTTTTTT,CASSVANTGELFF